Presented here are 17 T cell receptor beta chains from one specimen sequenced in a study of siplizumab effects on memory and regulatory T cells. The protocol was immunoSEQ multiplex PCR, while the TCRdb copy is restricted to in-frame clones and leaves out a portion. The repertoire has more than 9,500 clones, approximately 50% of them found once; the top ten carry 35% to 40%. Cells from the mixed lymphocyte reaction were cocultured for five to six days at 37°C. Their target antigens are unknown. Sequencing used CFSE-low (dividing) CD8+ T cells sorted from an allogeneic mixed lymphocyte reaction. These receptors originate from a human donor in good health; the cells came from an allogeneic mixed lymphocyte reaction. Some clones in this sample may be carry-over from other donors' samples.

The V gene is TRBV5-8, the J gene TRBJ1-2; D not resolved. Looked up from germline, CDR1 is SGHTS and CDR2 is YDEGEE. V was clipped by 4 bases and J by 13 bases, with 14 bases between them. The CDR3 length is 11 residues. The CDR3 DNA sequence: TGTGCCAGCAGCCCTGGGGTATTAGCCACCTTC. This codes for CASSPGVLATF.

This chain links TRBV7-9 with TRBJ2-7, with D perhaps given as TRBD1 or TRBD2 (6 bases each). Trimming stripped 1 base from V and 1 base from J, with 14 bases between. Germline CDR1 reads SEHNR; CDR2 reads FQNEAQ (reference sequence). This CDR3 spans 16 amino acids. The CDR3 DNA is TGTGCCAGCAGCTTAGGGGGGGCCGGGGCATCCTACGAGCAGTACTTC. Translating gives CASSLGGAGASYEQYF.

This chain joins TRBV7-9 and TRBJ1-3; TRBD1 is a possible D gene (5 bases). The CDR3 has 18 amino acids. The germline V gene has CDR1 SEHNR and CDR2 FQNEAQ (reference sequence). The V end lost 6 bases, the J end lost 0 bases, and 21 bases lay between the germline ends. In DNA form, the CDR3 reads TGTGCCAGCAGTCATCGTAACCCCGGGACGGCCTCTGGAAACACCATATATTTT. Protein sequence: CASSHRNPGTASGNTIYF.

This chain connects TRBV15 to TRBJ2-1; 10 bases line up with TRBD2. The CDR3 sequence is 18 residues long. The V gene's germline CDR1 is LNHNV and CDR2 YYDKDF (reference sequence). V lost 3 bases to trimming and J lost 0 bases; unmatched junction nucleotides: 8. This CDR3 is CATSSTSGAFLSYNEQFF. The CDR3 nucleotides are TGTGCCACCAGCAGTACTAGCGGGGCCTTCCTCTCCTACAATGAGCAGTTCTTC.

The V gene is TRBV6-9, the J gene TRBJ1-1, with 9 bases matching TRBD1. Germline V CDR1 and CDR2: MNHGY, SVAAGI. With V trimmed by 3 bases and J by 0 bases, 2 bases remained unmatched. The CDR3 spans 15 residues. The CDR3 reads CASSYGTGLNTEAFF. The CDR3 nucleotides read TGTGCCAGCAGTTACGGGACAGGGTTGAACACTGAAGCTTTCTTT.

This clone is deemed medium-sized. The chain is built from TRBV30 and TRBJ1-4; D is unresolved. Germline values: CDR1 GTSNPN, CDR2 SVGIG (reference sequence). V was cut by 2 bases and J by 4 bases, with 11 bases left in between. The CDR3 covers 14 residues. CDR3: CAWSWETYNEKLFF. In nucleotides, the CDR3 is TGTGCCTGGAGTTGGGAGACTTATAATGAAAAACTGTTTTTT.

The chain recombines TRBV27 with TRBJ2-1; 7 bases are a match to TRBD1. V shed 5 bases, J shed 8 bases, and the junction held 15 bases outside the gene matches. Germline CDR1 MNHEY, CDR2 SMNVEV (reference sequence). The length of the CDR3 is 16 residues. CDR3 in amino acids: CASSTDKGGLVDEQFF. CDR3 sequence (DNA): TGTGCCAGCAGTACGGATAAAGGGGGCCTAGTCGATGAGCAGTTCTTC.

This clone came up a few times. Here the CDR3 reads CASSLGLNTEAFF. CDR3 nucleotides: TGTGCCAGCAGCTTAGGTCTGAACACTGAAGCTTTCTTT. V usage is TRBV5-5 and J usage is TRBJ1-1, with D unclear. Germline V gene sequence: CDR1 SGHKS, CDR2 YYEKEE (reference sequence). The CDR3 runs 13 residues. Trimming stripped 2 bases from V and 0 bases from J, with 5 bases between.

The rearrangement joins TRBV7-6 to TRBJ2-7, with D unresolved. The length of the CDR3 is 13 residues. Germline CDR1 is SGHVS and CDR2 is FNYEAQ. The V and J ends lost 5 bases and 3 bases respectively, with 11 bases between them. CDR3 residues: CASSPGMSYEQYF. In DNA, the CDR3 is TGTGCCAGCAGCCCGGGTATGAGCTACGAGCAGTACTTC.

The chain links TRBV7-9 to TRBJ2-2, with D possibly matching TRBD2 (5 bases). CDR3 size: 12 residues. Germline-derived CDR1 and CDR2 are SEHNR and FQNEAQ (reference sequence). Deletions cut 7 bases from V and 5 bases from J, with 8 bases between. CDR3 sequence: CASNPGTGELFF. As DNA, the CDR3 is TGTGCCAGCAACCCGGGGACCGGGGAGCTGTTTTTT. The variable domain in full, with the rest retrieved from reference TRBV7-9 and TRBJ2-2, is DTGVSQNPRHKITKRGQNVTFRCDPISEHNRLYWYRQTLGQGPEFLTYFQNEAQLEKSRLLSDRFSAERPKGSFSTLEIQRTEQGDSAMYLCASNPGTGELFFGEGSRLTVL.

The V gene is TRBV7-9, the J gene TRBJ2-7, with D unresolved. Germline-derived CDR1 and CDR2 are SEHNR and FQNEAQ (reference sequence). The CDR3 length is 10 residues. Trimming pared 3 bases from V and 6 bases from J, leaving 3 bases between. CDR3 sequence: CASSLAEQYF. DNA for the CDR3: TGTGCCAGCAGCTTGGCCGAGCAGTACTTC.

The CDR3 DNA reads as TGTGCCAGGCGGGGGTCGGACCCAGGAGCTGGGGCCAACGTCCTGACTTTC. Translated, it gives CARRGSDPGAGANVLTF. This chain uses TRBV7-9 with TRBJ2-6, with TRBD2 matching 7 bases. V trimming: 9 bases; J trimming: 2 bases; junction bases outside the gene matches: 13. This CDR3 is 17 amino acids long. The germline gives CDR1 SEHNR, CDR2 FQNEAQ (reference sequence).

This clone is medium-sized within its sample. A junction boundary mismatches the germline segment, possibly from a read error. V and J are TRBV4-1 and TRBJ2-7, with D tentatively TRBD2 (6 bases). The CDR3 length is 14 residues. In germline, CDR1 is MGHRA, CDR2 YSYEKL. The CDR3 spells CASSQSRDSDEQYF. The DNA for the CDR3 is TGCGCCAGCAGCCAAAGCCGGGACTCCGACGAGCAGTACTTC.

CDR3 residues: CASSIISGGEQYF. In DNA, the CDR3 is TGTGCCAGTAGTATCATTTCAGGCGGCGAGCAGTACTTC. This chain uses TRBV19 with TRBJ2-7; no firm D call. Germline loops: CDR1 LNHDA, CDR2 SQIVND (reference sequence). The CDR3 contains 13 residues. V was cut by 3 bases and J by 6 bases, with 12 bases left in between.

Comments on this clone: Other nucleotide sequences from this sample produce the same CDR3. The chain is built from TRBV19 and TRBJ2-7; 9 nucleotides agree with TRBD1. CDR1 and CDR2 (germline): LNHDA, SQIVND (reference sequence). V trimming: 6 bases; J trimming: 4 bases; junction bases outside the gene matches: 7. This CDR3 is 14 amino acids long. This chain's CDR3 is CASRPGQGAYEQYF. DNA of the CDR3: TGTGCCAGTAGACCGGGACAGGGAGCGTACGAGCAGTACTTC.

V usage is TRBV7-6 and J usage is TRBJ2-7; TRBD1 aligns across 8 bases. This CDR3 contains 15 residues. The germline V gene encodes CDR1 SGHVS and CDR2 FNYEAQ. The V and J ends lost 5 bases and 0 bases, in that order; junction bases with no gene match: 6. Written as DNA, the CDR3 is TGTGCCAGCAGCCCGGGGACAGGACACTCCTACGAGCAGTACTTC. This translates into CASSPGTGHSYEQYF.

The V and J genes are TRBV27 and TRBJ1-1, with D unclear. Germline CDR1 reads MNHEY; CDR2 reads SMNVEV (reference sequence). The ends were cut back, 3 bases at V and 7 bases at J, with 12 bases in the middle. The CDR3 totals 13 residues. CDR3 nucleotide sequence: TGTGCCAGCAGTTTTTCAGGACTGTTTGAAGCTTTCTTT. Translating gives CASSFSGLFEAFF.